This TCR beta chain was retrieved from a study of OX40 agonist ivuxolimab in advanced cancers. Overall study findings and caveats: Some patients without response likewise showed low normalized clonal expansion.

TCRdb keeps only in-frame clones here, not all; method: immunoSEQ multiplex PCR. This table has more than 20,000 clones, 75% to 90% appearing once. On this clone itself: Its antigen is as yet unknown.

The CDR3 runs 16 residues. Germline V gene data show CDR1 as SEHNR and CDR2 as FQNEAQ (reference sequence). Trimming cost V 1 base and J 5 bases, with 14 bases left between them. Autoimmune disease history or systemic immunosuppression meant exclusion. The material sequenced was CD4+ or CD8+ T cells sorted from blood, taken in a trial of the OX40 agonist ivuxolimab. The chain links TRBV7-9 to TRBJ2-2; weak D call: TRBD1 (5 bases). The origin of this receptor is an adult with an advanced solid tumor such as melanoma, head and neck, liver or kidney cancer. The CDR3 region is CASSLGPGRDTGELFF. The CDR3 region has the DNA TGTGCCAGCAGCTTAGGACCGGGCAGGGATACCGGGGAGCTGTTTTTT.